The 10 T cell receptor beta chains in this list originate from one sample, sequenced in a study of blood T cell repertoires in COVID-19. The assay was immunoSEQ multiplex PCR, and TCRdb's table has in-frame clones only and misses some. The sample yields about 240,000 clones, 83% seen once. Sequenced: peripheral blood. These TCRs come from a human donor in a cohort sampled during active COVID-19.

The V and J genes are TRBV18 and TRBJ2-7, with 10 bases identical to TRBD2. Germline CDR1 KGHSH, CDR2 LQKENI. The CDR3 totals 16 residues. Germline trimming cut 6 bases from V and 7 bases from J; bases unmatched to any gene: 15. The CDR3: CASSPPTASGRSEQYF. Here the CDR3 DNA reads TGTGCCAGCTCCCCGCCTACGGCTAGCGGGAGATCAGAGCAGTACTTC.

The chain combines TRBV30 with TRBJ1-1; TRBD1 matches at 7 bases. Germline CDR1 and CDR2: GTSNPN and SVGIG (reference sequence). V dropped 4 bases and J dropped 1; count of bases not matched to a gene: 9. This CDR3 spans 15 amino acids. CDR3 protein: CAWKYGYRGNTEAFF. The CDR3 DNA reads TGTGCCTGGAAGTACGGTTACAGGGGGAACACTGAAGCTTTCTTT.

The chain combines TRBV4-1 with TRBJ2-1; TRBD2 matches 9 bases. Trimming removed 0 bases from V and 2 bases from J; junction bases left unmatched: 5. This CDR3 spans 17 amino acids. The germline V gene has CDR1 MGHRA and CDR2 YSYEKL. CDR3 protein: CASSQDAGGLAYNEQFF. CDR3 bases: TGCGCCAGCAGCCAAGACGCGGGGGGGCTAGCCTACAATGAGCAGTTCTTC.

The chain recombines TRBV7-2 with TRBJ1-1; 7 bases are shared with TRBD1. Germline CDR1 SGHTA, CDR2 FQGNSA. The ends lost 5 bases at V and 4 bases at J; junction bases unmatched: 10. This CDR3 has 15 amino acids. The CDR3 region is CASSQDTGAGTEAFF. The CDR3 coding sequence is TGTGCCAGCAGCCAAGATACAGGGGCGGGCACTGAAGCTTTCTTT.

Here the CDR3 DNA reads TGTGCCAGCAGTTTCGACAGGGAGAATTCACCCCTCCACTTT. This gives the protein CASSFDRENSPLHF. This chain connects TRBV6-5 to TRBJ1-6; 7 bases are shared with TRBD1. With 4 bases clipped from V and 7 bases from J, the junction kept 4 bases outside the gene matches. Germline V gene sequence: CDR1 MNHEY, CDR2 SVGAGI. The CDR3 is made up of 14 amino acids.

The V and J genes are TRBV30 and TRBJ1-2, with D possibly matching TRBD1 (6 bases). This CDR3 spans 13 amino acids. Trimming removed 4 bases at V and 2 bases at J, with 11 bases between. CDR1 GTSNPN and CDR2 SVGIG come from the germline V gene (reference sequence). As DNA, the CDR3 is TGTGCCTGGATTTTACAGGGAAACTATGGCTACACCTTC. The encoded protein is CAWILQGNYGYTF.

The chain combines TRBV6-5 with TRBJ1-2; 7 positions match TRBD1. The CDR3 is made up of 14 amino acids. Per germline, CDR1 MNHEY and CDR2 SVGAGI. After removal of 6 bases from V and 3 bases from J, the junction contained 7 bases not matched to a gene. The CDR3 here is CASSETGNYYGYTF. The CDR3 DNA follows: TGTGCCAGCAGCGAGACAGGGAATTACTATGGCTACACCTTC.

This sequence joins TRBV9 and TRBJ2-3, with D hard to call. This CDR3 has 12 amino acids. Trimming shortened V by 6 bases and J by 0 bases, and 5 bases separated the two germline ends. Germline loops: CDR1 SGDLS, CDR2 YYNGEE. CDR3 sequence reads: CASTGSTDTQYF. The DNA for the CDR3 is TGTGCCAGCACCGGTAGCACAGATACGCAGTATTTT.

The J gene is TRBJ2-5, the V gene TRBV15, with a weak D call TRBD1 (5 bases). CDR1 is LNHNV, CDR2 YYDKDF, per germline (reference sequence). The V gene lost 1 base and the J gene lost 2 bases, with 20 bases spanning the gap. The CDR3 sequence is 18 residues long. CDR3 protein: CATSRVRASRVLQETQYF. DNA for the CDR3: TGTGCCACCAGCAGAGTCCGAGCATCCAGGGTCCTGCAAGAGACCCAGTACTTC.

The chain is built from TRBV5-1 and TRBJ1-6; D possibly corresponds to TRBD1 (6 bases). Trimming took off 0 bases at V and 8 bases at J, with 9 bases between the two ends. There are 14 residues in the CDR3. Germline V lookup: CDR1 SGHRS, CDR2 YFSETQ. This chain's CDR3 is CASSLDRVDSPLHF. The CDR3 DNA follows: TGCGCCAGCAGCTTGGACAGGGTGGATTCACCCCTCCACTTT.